One and the same sample provided the 10 T cell receptor beta chains below, sequenced in a study of PD-L1 blockade in urothelial cancer. The time point: pretreatment peripheral blood. TCRdb keeps only in-frame clones here, not all; method: immunoSEQ multiplex PCR. The sample records about 79,000 clones, around 85% being singletons. The input for sequencing was PBMCs, taken around atezolizumab (anti-PD-L1) treatment. Receptors were obtained from a man aged 40-50 years with urothelial cancer.

The rearrangement links TRBV19 to TRBJ1-1, with D possibly TRBD1 on 5 matching bases. Per germline, CDR1 LNHDA and CDR2 SQIVND (reference sequence). The V and J ends lost 7 bases and 10 bases respectively, with 13 bases between them. The CDR3 length is 11 residues. The DNA of the CDR3 is TGTGCCAGTAAAGGGGATCTGATAGCTTTCTTT. Translated, it gives CASKGDLIAFF.

CDR3 in DNA: TGTGCCAGCAGCTACGGGACAGGGATGGGAGCTTTCTTT. This sequence encodes CASSYGTGMGAFF. The chain has TRBV5-8 and TRBJ1-1; TRBD1 aligns across 9 bases. CDR1 is SGHTS, CDR2 YDEGEE, per germline. The length of the CDR3 is 13 residues. After removal of 3 bases from V and 10 bases from J, the junction contained 7 bases not matched to a gene.

This chain uses TRBV12-5 with TRBJ1-2; possible D gene TRBD1, 6 bases. V lost 6 bases and J lost 4, with 12 bases in between. The CDR3 contains 13 residues. Germline V gene data show CDR1 as LGHNT and CDR2 as FRNRAP. Here the CDR3 reads CASGGDRSYGYTF. The CDR3 DNA follows: TGTGCTAGTGGGGGAGACAGGAGCTATGGCTACACCTTC.

V usage is TRBV2 and J usage is TRBJ1-1, with D unclear. Looked up from germline, CDR1 is SNHLY and CDR2 is FYNNEI. Trimming took off 2 bases at V and 3 bases at J, with 7 bases between the two ends. The CDR3 covers 13 residues. The CDR3 spells CASSEHPDTEAFF. The CDR3 region has the DNA TGTGCCAGCAGTGAACACCCAGACACTGAAGCTTTCTTT.

This CDR3 reads CASSQGQGYSAKNIQYF. The CDR3 nucleotides are TGCGCCAGCAGCCAAGGGCAGGGATACTCCGCCAAAAACATTCAGTACTTC. The V call is TRBV4-1, the J call TRBJ2-4; possible D gene TRBD1, 5 bases. The V end was cut by 1 base, the J end by 1 base, with 14 bases between. The CDR3 is 17 residues long. CDR1 and CDR2 from the germline V gene are MGHRA and YSYEKL.

This chain links TRBV10-1 with TRBJ2-5; 7 bases match TRBD2. J was trimmed by 7 bases and V by 4 bases; bases with no gene match: 3. The CDR3 extends over 12 amino acids. CDR1 is WNHNN and CDR2 is SYGVQD in the germline V gene (reference sequence). The CDR3 here is CASSGGSATQYF. The CDR3 nucleotides are TGCGCCAGCAGTGGCGGGAGTGCGACCCAGTACTTC.

The V and J genes are TRBV29-1 and TRBJ1-2, with D possibly matching TRBD1 (6 bases). The CDR3 contains 13 residues. V lost 3 bases to trimming and J lost 4 bases, with 12 bases between them. CDR1 and CDR2 from the germline V gene are SQVTM and ANQGSEA. CDR3 nucleotides: TGCAGCGTTGACAGGGGAGGGGGCTATGGCTACACCTTC. Protein sequence: CSVDRGGGYGYTF.

V is TRBV7-3 and J is TRBJ1-1; the match to TRBD1 covers 10 bases. V was pared by 5 bases and J by 11 bases, with 11 bases of the junction left unmatched. This CDR3 spans 14 amino acids. The germline CDR1 and CDR2 sequences are SGHTA and FQGTGA. The CDR3 is CASSNQTGGFGAFF. The CDR3, as DNA: TGTGCCAGCAGCAATCAGACAGGGGGCTTTGGCGCTTTCTTT.

This clone was observed a single time. The CDR3 loop reads CASRSSNQPQHF. The CDR3, as DNA: TGTGCCAGTAGGAGTAGCAATCAGCCCCAGCATTTT. The chain combines TRBV28 with TRBJ1-5; D unresolved. Germline V gene sequence: CDR1 MDHEN, CDR2 SYDVKM. The length of the CDR3 is 12 residues. Trimming removed 9 bases from V and 0 bases from J, with 6 bases in between.

This clone was seen a single time. The chain links TRBV5-6 to TRBJ2-7, with TRBD2 matching over 10 bases. The CDR3 runs to 17 residues. Germline V gene lookup returns CDR1 SGHDT and CDR2 YYEEEE. Germline trimming cut 0 bases from V and 2 bases from J; bases unmatched to any gene: 8. CDR3 amino acids: CASSLVGLLAGAYEQYF. For the CDR3, the DNA is TGTGCCAGCAGCTTGGTAGGTCTCCTAGCGGGAGCCTACGAGCAGTACTTC.